This is a list of T cell receptor beta chains from one sample in a study of response to subunit inactivated influenza vaccine. TCRdb fed the RT-PCR reads into MiXCR, producing one record per CDR3 protein. The data contain about 520,000 distinct CDR3 sequences, about 25% of them singletons. Material: CD4+ T cells sorted from PBMCs, obtained roughly 5 days after vaccination. These receptor sequences come from a man aged 50 or older who received an inactivated influenza vaccine. Both conserved end residues are trimmed from each CDR3. The order of the fields is CDR3 length, V gene, CDR3 protein.

CDR3 length: 13; V gene: TRBV6-5; CDR3 protein: ASSYSIGQNTEAF
CDR3 length: 11; V gene: TRBV3-1; CDR3 protein: ASSQVTYSPLH
CDR3 length: 13; V gene: TRBV6-1; CDR3 protein: ASASFTVSGNTIY
CDR3 length: 14; V gene: TRBV14; CDR3 protein: ASSQEIRSFGEKLF
CDR3 length: 15; V gene: TRBV11-2; CDR3 protein: ASSLTTWTGGFEELF
CDR3 length: 17; V gene: TRBV7-8; CDR3 protein: ASSFLRDRGRWVQETQY
CDR3 length: 13; V gene: TRBV7-6; CDR3 protein: ASSSTGGTYNEQF
CDR3 length: 12; V gene: TRBV5-6; CDR3 protein: ASSLGRTSYGYT
CDR3 length: 14; V gene: TRBV5-1; CDR3 protein: ASSPGLSTGGKTQY
CDR3 length: 14; V gene: TRBV20-1; CDR3 protein: SARDRGVAAYNEQF
CDR3 length: 13; V gene: TRBV9; CDR3 protein: ASSPSGINTGELF
CDR3 length: 12; V gene: TRBV20-1; CDR3 protein: SARLQGFSYEQY
CDR3 length: 15; V gene: TRBV5-6; CDR3 protein: ASSLAGTSGESYEQY
CDR3 length: 14; V gene: TRBV5-1; CDR3 protein: ASSLDFLESTDTQY
CDR3 length: 12; V gene: TRBV7-2; CDR3 protein: ASSAGTDSSEAF
CDR3 length: 16; V gene: TRBV2; CDR3 protein: ASSFPGQRVFGANVLT
CDR3 length: 11; V gene: TRBV4-3; CDR3 protein: ASSQREGETQY
CDR3 length: 11; V gene: TRBV11-2; CDR3 protein: ASSLTRKETQY
CDR3 length: 12; V gene: TRBV6-1; CDR3 protein: ASTPDRAGTEAF
CDR3 length: 12; V gene: TRBV18; CDR3 protein: ASSPRKGEWELF
CDR3 length: 11; V gene: TRBV29-1; CDR3 protein: SVHKGFTDTQY
CDR3 length: 15; V gene: TRBV13; CDR3 protein: ASSFVKGLLSYNEQF